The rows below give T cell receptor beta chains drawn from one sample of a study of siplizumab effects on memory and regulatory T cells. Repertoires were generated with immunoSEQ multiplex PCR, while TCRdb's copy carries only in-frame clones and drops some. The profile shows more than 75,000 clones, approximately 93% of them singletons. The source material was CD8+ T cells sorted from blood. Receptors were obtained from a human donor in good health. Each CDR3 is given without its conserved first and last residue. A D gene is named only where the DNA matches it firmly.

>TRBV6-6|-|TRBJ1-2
ASSYPGGYGYT
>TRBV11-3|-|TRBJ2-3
ASSLWPASDTQY
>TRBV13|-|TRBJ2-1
ASSPRGGHNEQF
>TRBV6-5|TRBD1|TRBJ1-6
ASSPGQGYSPLH
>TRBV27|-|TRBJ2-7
ASSLYRGESYEQY
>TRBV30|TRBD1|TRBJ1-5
AWSPQGNQPQH
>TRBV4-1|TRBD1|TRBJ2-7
ASSQEGTGGLREQY
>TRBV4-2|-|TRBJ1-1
ASSPSENTEAF
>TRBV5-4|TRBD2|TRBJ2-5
ASTPGGGPGETQY
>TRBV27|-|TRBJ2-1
ASSGGNNEQF
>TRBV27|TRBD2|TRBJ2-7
ASKLAEAYEQY
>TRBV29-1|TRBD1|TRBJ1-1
SGRDRDMNTEAF
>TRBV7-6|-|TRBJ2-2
ASSPQGRELF
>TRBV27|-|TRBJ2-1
ASSLMAVHNEQF
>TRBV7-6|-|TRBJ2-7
ASSLPGSAYEQY
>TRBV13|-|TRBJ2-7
ASSLDGTYEQY
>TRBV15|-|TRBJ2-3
ATSTELAMGGDTQY
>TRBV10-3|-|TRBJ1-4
AISEPTQGIGTGEKLF
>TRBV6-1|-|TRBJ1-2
ASSEESHRFYT
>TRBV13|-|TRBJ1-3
ASRPGQSSGNTIY
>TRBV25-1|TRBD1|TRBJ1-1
ASSALLGQGNTEAF
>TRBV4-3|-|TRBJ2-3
ASSQDLGSAGTDTQY
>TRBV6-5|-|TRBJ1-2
ASSPTENYGYT
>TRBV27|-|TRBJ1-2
ASSLSGTTHGYT
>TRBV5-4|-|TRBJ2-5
ASSLLSSQETQY
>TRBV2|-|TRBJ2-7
ASSVDTLTFYEQY
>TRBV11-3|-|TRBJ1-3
ASSDLLLSGNTIY
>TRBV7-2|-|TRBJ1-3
ASSLRANTIY
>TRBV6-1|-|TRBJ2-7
ASSEAGTFYEQY